This T cell receptor (beta chain) is drawn from a study of T cell responses to AZD1222 COVID-19 vaccine. About the research overall: Second doses that came at about 4 or about 12 weeks were put together.

Sequenced by immunoSEQ multiplex PCR; TCRdb stores in-frame clones only, minus some. This table has more than 75,000 clones, roughly 91% appearing once. Concerning this clone: Its antigen is unidentified.

The CDR3 totals 15 residues. Trimming took 4 bases from V and 7 from J, leaving 17 bases between them. Germline values: CDR1 SGHRS, CDR2 YFSETQ. Study findings and constraints: Across the whole spike, CD4 TCRs peaked at regions 160-218 and 743-854. Clonal diversity may have been underestimated in mostly white British donors.

The clonotype originates from an adult in good health. V and J are TRBV5-1 and TRBJ1-4, with D perhaps matching TRBD1 (5 bases). The sample was peripheral blood, taken on day 0 of AZD1222 vaccination. CDR3 amino acids: CASSREGWAAEKLFF. The CDR3, as DNA: TGCGCCAGCAGCCGGGAGGGGTGGGCGGCTGAAAAACTGTTTTTT.